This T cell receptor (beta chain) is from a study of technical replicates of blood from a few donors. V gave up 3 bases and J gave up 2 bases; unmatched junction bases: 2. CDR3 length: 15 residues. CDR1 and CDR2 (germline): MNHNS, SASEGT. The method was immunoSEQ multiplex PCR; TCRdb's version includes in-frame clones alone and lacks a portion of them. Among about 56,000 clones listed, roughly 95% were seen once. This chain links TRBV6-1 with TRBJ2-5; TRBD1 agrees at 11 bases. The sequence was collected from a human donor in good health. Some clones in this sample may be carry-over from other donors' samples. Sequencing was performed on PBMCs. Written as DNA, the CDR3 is TGTGCCAGCAGTGACCGGGACAGGGGGCAAGAGACCCAGTACTTC. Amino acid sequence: CASSDRDRGQETQYF.